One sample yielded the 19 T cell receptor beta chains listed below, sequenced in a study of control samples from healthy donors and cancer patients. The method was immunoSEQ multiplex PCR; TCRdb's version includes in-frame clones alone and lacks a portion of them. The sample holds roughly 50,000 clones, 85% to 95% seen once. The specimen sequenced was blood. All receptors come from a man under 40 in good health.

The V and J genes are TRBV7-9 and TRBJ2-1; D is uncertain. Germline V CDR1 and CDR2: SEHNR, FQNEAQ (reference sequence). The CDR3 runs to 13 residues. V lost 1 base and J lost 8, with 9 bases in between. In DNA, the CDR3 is TGTGCCAGCAGCTTAGACAGAGAAGATGAGCAGTTCTTC. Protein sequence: CASSLDREDEQFF.

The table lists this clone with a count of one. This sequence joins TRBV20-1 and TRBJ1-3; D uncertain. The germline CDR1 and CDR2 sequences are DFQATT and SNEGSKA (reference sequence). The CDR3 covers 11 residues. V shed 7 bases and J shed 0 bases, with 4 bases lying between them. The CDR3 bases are TGCAGTGGCCACTCTGGAAACACCATATATTTT. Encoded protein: CSGHSGNTIYF.

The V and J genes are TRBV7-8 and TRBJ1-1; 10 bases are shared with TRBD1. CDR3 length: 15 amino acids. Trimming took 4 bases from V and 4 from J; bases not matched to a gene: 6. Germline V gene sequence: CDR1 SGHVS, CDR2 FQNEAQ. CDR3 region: CASSSGQGVGTEAFF. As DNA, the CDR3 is TGTGCCAGCAGCTCCGGACAGGGGGTTGGCACTGAAGCTTTCTTT.

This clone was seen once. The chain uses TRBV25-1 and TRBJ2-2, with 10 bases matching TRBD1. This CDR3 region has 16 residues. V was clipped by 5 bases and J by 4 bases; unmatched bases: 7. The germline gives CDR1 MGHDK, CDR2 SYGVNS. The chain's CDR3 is CASSSRDRGFTGELFF. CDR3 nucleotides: TGTGCCAGCAGTAGCCGGGACAGGGGTTTCACCGGGGAGCTGTTTTTT.

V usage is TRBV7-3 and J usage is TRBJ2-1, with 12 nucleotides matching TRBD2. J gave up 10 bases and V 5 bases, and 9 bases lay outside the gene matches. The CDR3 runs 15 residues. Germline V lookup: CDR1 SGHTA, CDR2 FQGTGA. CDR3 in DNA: TGTGCCAGCAGCCCATCGACTAGCGGGAGCTCAGAGCAGTTCTTC. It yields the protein CASSPSTSGSSEQFF.

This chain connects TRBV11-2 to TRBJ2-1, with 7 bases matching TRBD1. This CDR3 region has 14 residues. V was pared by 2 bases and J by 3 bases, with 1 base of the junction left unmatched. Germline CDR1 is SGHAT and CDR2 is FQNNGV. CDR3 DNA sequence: TGTGCCAGCAGCTTAAACAGGGGCTACAATGAGCAGTTCTTC. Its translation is CASSLNRGYNEQFF. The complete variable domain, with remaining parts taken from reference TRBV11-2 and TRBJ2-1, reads EAGVAQSPRYKIIEKRQSVAFWCNPISGHATLYWYQQILGQGPKLLIQFQNNGVVDDSQLPKDRFSAERLKGVDSTLKIQPAKLEDSAVYLCASSLNRGYNEQFFGPGTRLTVL.

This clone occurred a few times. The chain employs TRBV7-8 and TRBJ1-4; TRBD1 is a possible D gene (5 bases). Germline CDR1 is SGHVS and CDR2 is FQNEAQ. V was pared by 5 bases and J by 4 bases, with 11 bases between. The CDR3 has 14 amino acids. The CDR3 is CASSRDGLNEKLFF. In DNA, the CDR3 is TGTGCCAGCAGCCGGGACGGACTTAATGAAAAACTGTTTTTT.

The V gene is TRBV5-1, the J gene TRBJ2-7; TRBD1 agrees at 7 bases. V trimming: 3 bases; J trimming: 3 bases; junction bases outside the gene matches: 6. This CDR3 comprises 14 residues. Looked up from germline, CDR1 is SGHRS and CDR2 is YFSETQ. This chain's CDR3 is CASSSPGQLYEQYF. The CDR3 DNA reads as TGCGCCAGCAGCTCACCGGGACAGCTCTACGAGCAGTACTTC. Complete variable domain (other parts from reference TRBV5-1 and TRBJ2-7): KAGVTQTPRYLIKTRGQQVTLSCSPISGHRSVSWYQQTPGQGLQFLFEYFSETQRNKGNFPGRFSGRQFSNSRSEMNVSTLELGDSALYLCASSSPGQLYEQYFGPGTRLTVT.

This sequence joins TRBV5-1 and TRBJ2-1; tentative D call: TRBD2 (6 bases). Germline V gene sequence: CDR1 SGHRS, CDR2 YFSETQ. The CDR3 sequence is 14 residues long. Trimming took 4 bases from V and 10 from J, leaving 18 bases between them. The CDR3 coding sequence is TGCGCCAGCAGCGCCCCGACTAGTGTTGGGGAGCAGTTCTTC. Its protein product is CASSAPTSVGEQFF.

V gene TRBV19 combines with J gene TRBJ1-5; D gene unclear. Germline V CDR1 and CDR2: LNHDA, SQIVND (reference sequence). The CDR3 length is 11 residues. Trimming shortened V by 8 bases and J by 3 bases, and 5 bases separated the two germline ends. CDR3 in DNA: TGTGCCAGTGGAATCAATCAGCCCCAGCATTTT. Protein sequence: CASGINQPQHF. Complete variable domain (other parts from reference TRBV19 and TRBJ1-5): DGGITQSPKYLFRKEGQNVTLSCEQNLNHDAMYWYRQDPGQGLRLIYYSQIVNDFQKGDIAEGYSVSREKKESFPLTVTSAQKNPTAFYLCASGINQPQHFGDGTRLSIL.

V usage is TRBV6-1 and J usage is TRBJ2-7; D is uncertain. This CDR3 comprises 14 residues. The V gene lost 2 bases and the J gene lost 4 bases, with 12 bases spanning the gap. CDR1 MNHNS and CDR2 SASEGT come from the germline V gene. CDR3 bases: TGTGCCAGCAGTGAACAACAGCAAAGTTACGAGCAGTACTTC. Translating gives CASSEQQQSYEQYF.

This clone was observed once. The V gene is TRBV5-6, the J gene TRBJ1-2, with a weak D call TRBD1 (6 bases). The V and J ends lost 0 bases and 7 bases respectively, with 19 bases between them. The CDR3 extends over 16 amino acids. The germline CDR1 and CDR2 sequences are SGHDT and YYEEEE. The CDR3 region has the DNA TGTGCCAGCAGCTTGGGGCAGGGGCCCCAAATCGGTGGCTACACCTTC. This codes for CASSLGQGPQIGGYTF.

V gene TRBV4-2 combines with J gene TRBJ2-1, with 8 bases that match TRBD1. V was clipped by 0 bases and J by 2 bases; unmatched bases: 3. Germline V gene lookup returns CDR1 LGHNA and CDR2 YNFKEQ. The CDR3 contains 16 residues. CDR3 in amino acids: CASSQDWGQAYNEQFF. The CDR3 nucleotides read TGTGCCAGCAGCCAAGATTGGGGACAGGCCTACAATGAGCAGTTCTTC.

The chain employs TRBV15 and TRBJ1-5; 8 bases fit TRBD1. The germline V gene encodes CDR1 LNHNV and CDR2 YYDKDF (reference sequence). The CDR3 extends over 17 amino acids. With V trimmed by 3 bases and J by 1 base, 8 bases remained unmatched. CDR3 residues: CATSRPTGGVSNQPQHF. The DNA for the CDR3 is TGTGCCACCAGCAGGCCCACAGGGGGGGTAAGCAATCAGCCCCAGCATTTT.

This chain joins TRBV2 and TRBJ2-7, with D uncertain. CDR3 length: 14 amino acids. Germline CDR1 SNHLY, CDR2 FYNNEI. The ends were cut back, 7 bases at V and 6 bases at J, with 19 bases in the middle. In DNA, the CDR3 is TGTGCCAGCACTCTCGTGCTGCTAGAAGGCGAGCAGTACTTC. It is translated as CASTLVLLEGEQYF.

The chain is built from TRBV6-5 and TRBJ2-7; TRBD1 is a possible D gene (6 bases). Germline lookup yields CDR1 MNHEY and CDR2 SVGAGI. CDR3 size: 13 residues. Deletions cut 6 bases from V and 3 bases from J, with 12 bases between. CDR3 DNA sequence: TGTGCCAGCAGACCGGACAGAATCTACGAGCAGTACTTC. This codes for CASRPDRIYEQYF.

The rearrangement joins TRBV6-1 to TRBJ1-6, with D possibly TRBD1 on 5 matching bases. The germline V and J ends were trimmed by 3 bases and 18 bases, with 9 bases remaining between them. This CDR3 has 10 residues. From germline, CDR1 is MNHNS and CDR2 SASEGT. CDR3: CASSDRAYHF. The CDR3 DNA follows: TGTGCCAGCAGTGACAGGGCCTACCACTTT.

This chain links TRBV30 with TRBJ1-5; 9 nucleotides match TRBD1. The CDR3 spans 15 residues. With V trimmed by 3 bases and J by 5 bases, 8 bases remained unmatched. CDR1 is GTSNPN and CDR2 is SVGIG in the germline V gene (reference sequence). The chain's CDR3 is CAWSEETGGDQPQHF. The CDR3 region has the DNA TGTGCCTGGAGCGAAGAGACAGGGGGAGATCAGCCCCAGCATTTT.

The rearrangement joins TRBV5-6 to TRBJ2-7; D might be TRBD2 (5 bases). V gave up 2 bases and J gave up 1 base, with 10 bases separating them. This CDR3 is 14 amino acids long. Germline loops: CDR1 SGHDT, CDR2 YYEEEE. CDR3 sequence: CASSFNGGSYEQYF. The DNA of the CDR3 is TGTGCCAGCAGCTTTAACGGCGGGTCCTACGAGCAGTACTTC.